A single sample gave rise to the 6 T cell receptor beta chains below, sequenced in a study of T cells after yellow fever vaccination. TCRdb independently ran MiXCR on the 5' RACE reads; one entry per CDR3 protein. The table includes about 350,000 distinct CDR3 sequences, approximately 12% detected once. The sequenced sample was CD4+ T cells sorted from PBMCs, obtained 15 days after the yellow fever booster vaccination. The source of these receptors is a young man who received the YFV17D yellow fever vaccine.

This clonotype has only a few counts. This chain uses TRBV7-8 with TRBJ1-2; D is unclear. This CDR3 region has 15 residues. Germline values: CDR1 SGHVS, CDR2 FQNEAQ. V lost 2 bases and J lost 2, with 12 bases in between. CDR3 sequence (DNA): TGTGCCAGCAGCTTATTCCGCAGCGCAAACTATGGCTACACCTTC. Protein sequence: CASSLFRSANYGYTF.

The chain is built from TRBV5-1 and TRBJ2-7; D unclear. Germline-derived CDR1 and CDR2 are SGHRS and YFSETQ. With 0 bases removed from V and 3 bases from J, the gap between germline ends came to 16 bases. The CDR3 contains 16 residues. This CDR3 is CASSLELRSTGYEQYF. In nucleotides, the CDR3 is TGCGCCAGCAGCTTGGAGTTAAGGTCCACCGGCTACGAGCAGTACTTC.

There are a few counts of this clonotype. The chain is built from TRBV30 and TRBJ2-2; no definite D call. CDR1 is GTSNPN, CDR2 SVGIG, per germline (reference sequence). V lost 1 base to trimming and J lost 2 bases, with 5 bases between them. The CDR3 extends over 13 amino acids. The CDR3: CAWSAFNTGELFF. CDR3 bases: TGTGCCTGGAGTGCCTTCAACACCGGGGAGCTGTTTTTT.

This clonotype was detected only a few times. This sequence joins TRBV4-3 and TRBJ1-2; TRBD1 matches at 7 bases. With 3 bases clipped from V and 1 base from J, the junction kept 5 bases outside the gene matches. The CDR3 has 15 amino acids. Germline CDR1 is LGHNA and CDR2 is YSLEER. As DNA, the CDR3 is TGCGCCAGCAGCCACACAGGGGACTTTAACTATGGCTACACCTTC. Protein sequence: CASSHTGDFNYGYTF.

A few counts support this clonotype. The chain recombines TRBV10-1 with TRBJ2-7; TRBD1 is a possible D gene (5 bases). CDR3 length equals 13 residues. The V and J ends lost 8 bases and 2 bases respectively, with 13 bases between them. CDR1 and CDR2 (germline): WNHNN, SYGVQD (reference sequence). The CDR3 DNA is TGCGCCAGCCCGGCGAAAGGGGCCTACGAGCAGTACTTC. It encodes CASPAKGAYEQYF.

This clonotype has just a few counts. V and J are TRBV12-3 or TRBV12-4 and TRBJ1-6; D remains ambiguous. The CDR3 is 16 amino acids. V shed 2 bases and J shed 6 bases, with 14 bases lying between them. CDR3 region: CASSLFAVSGNSPLHF. CDR3 bases: TGTGCCAGCAGTTTATTTGCAGTGTCGGGTAATTCACCCCTCCACTTT.